These 8 T cell receptor beta chains share one sample of origin, sequenced in a study of T cells expressing NK-cell markers. TCRdb reprocessed the 5' RACE reads, keeping one entry per CDR3 protein, no DNA. This sample's table has about 180,000 distinct CDR3 sequences. Material for sequencing was blood T cells: a sorted CD56 or NKG2C T cell subset, CD4+ or CD8+ T cells, or bulk PBMC T cells (not recorded which). These TCRs come from a man aged 18-70 years in good health.

The chain links TRBV12-3 or TRBV12-4 to TRBJ2-3; TCRdb selects TRBD1, and the lack of DNA leaves this call unchecked. The CDR3 covers 16 residues. The CDR3 loop is CASSLTDRGLADTQYF.

The chain recombines TRBV28 with TRBJ2-5; the TCRdb call, TRBD2, lacks DNA for checking. The CDR3 spans 16 residues. Germline CDR1 reads MDHEN; CDR2 reads SYDVKM. CDR3 loop: CASSQIGGPISGTQYF.

This chain uses TRBV4-2 with TRBJ1-2; without DNA, the TCRdb call of TRBD1 cannot be checked. The CDR3 contains 14 residues. The germline V gene has CDR1 LGHNA and CDR2 YNFKEQ. The CDR3 region is CASSQGGGYYGYTF.

The chain has TRBV6-5 and TRBJ1-2; TCRdb's assignment of TRBD1 cannot be checked, as there is no DNA. Per germline, CDR1 MNHEY and CDR2 SVGAGI. The CDR3 totals 12 residues. The CDR3 is CASSDRGHGYTF.

The chain links TRBV6-1 to TRBJ2-3; TCRdb gives TRBD2 as the D gene, but with no DNA this cannot be confirmed. Germline CDR1 and CDR2: MNHNS and SASEGT. The CDR3 is made up of 15 amino acids. The CDR3 sequence: CASRLAGGLPDTQYF.

The chain has TRBV12-3 or TRBV12-4 and TRBJ2-7. This CDR3 spans 13 amino acids. The CDR3 sequence is CASSLGLVNEQYF.

J is TRBJ1-1 and V is TRBV4-2. Looked up from germline, CDR1 is LGHNA and CDR2 is YNFKEQ. This CDR3 is 14 amino acids long. The CDR3 protein is CASSQGEGQSEAFF.

V and J are TRBV2 and TRBJ1-1; there is no DNA to check the TCRdb D call of TRBD1. This CDR3 has 12 amino acids. The V gene's germline CDR1 is SNHLY and CDR2 FYNNEI. The CDR3 protein is CALDRTNTEAFF.